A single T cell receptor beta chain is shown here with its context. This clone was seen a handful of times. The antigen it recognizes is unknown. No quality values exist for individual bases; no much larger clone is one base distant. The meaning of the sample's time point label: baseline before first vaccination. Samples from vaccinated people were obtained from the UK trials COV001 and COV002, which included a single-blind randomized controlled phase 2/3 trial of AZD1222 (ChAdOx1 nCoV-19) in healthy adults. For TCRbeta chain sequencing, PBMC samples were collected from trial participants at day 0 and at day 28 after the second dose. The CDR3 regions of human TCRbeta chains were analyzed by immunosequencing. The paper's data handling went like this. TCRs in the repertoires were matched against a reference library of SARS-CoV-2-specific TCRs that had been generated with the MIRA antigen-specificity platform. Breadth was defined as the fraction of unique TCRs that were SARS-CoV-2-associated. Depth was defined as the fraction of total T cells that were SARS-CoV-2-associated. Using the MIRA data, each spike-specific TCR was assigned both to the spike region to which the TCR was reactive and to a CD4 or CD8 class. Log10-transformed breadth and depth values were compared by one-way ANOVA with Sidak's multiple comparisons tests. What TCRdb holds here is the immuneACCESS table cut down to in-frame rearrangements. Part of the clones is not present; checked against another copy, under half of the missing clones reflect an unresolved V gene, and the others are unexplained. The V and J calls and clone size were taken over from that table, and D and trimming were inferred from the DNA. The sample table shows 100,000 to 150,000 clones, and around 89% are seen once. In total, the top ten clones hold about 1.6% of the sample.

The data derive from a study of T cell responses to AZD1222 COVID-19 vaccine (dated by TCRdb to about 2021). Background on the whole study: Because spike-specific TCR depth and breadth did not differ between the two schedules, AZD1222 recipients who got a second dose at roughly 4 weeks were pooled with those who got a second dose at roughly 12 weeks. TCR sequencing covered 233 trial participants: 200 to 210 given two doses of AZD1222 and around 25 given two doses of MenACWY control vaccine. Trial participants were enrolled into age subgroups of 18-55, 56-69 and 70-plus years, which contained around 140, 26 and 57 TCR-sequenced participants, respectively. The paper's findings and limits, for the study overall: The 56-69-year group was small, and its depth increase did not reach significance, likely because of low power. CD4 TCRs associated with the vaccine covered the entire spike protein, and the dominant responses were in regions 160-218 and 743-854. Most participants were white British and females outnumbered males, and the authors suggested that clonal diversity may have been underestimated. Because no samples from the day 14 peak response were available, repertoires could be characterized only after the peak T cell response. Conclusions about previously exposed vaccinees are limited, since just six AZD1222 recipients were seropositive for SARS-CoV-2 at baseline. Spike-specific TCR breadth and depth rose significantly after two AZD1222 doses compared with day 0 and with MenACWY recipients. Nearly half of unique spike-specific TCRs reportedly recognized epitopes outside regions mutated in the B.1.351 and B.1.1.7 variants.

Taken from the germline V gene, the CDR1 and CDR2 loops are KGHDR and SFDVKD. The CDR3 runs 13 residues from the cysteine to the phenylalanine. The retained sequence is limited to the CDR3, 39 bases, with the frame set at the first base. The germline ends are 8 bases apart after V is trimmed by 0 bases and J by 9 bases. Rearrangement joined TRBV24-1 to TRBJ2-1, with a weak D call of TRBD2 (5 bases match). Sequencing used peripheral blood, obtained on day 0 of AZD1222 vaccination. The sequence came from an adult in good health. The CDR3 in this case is CATSDLSRGEQFF. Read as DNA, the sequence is TGTGCCACCAGTGATTTGAGCCGGGGTGAGCAGTTCTTC.